This T cell receptor beta chain was found in a study of T cell responses to AZD1222 COVID-19 vaccine. Study outcomes and limitations: Vaccination with two AZD1222 doses was followed by a rise in Spike-specific TCR breadth and depth. Unmutated regions of variants are reportedly targeted by nearly half of spike-specific TCRs. Only a handful of AZD1222 recipients were seropositive at baseline.

In regard to this clone: The target antigen is unknown.

The CDR3 loop spans 14 amino acids. CDR1 is SGHNT, CDR2 YYREEE, per germline (reference sequence). V shed 4 bases and J shed 6 bases, with 16 bases lying between them. The data were produced by immunoSEQ multiplex PCR, yet TCRdb's version contains in-frame clones alone and is incomplete. This table has about 200,000 clones, around 94% appearing once. This sequence originates from an adult who received the MenACWY meningococcal vaccine as a control. The genes are TRBV5-4 and TRBJ2-5; D perhaps matches TRBD2 (6 bases). The source material was peripheral blood, sampled 28 days after the second dose of the MenACWY control vaccine. The CDR3 DNA follows: TGTGCCAGCAGCCGGGACGGGGGAGGTCAGACCCAGTACTTC. This translates into CASSRDGGGQTQYF.